This T cell receptor beta chain was documented in a study of blood T cell repertoires in COVID-19. Study summary: The United States, Italy and Spain provided the acute and convalescent COVID-19 samples.

Germline CDR1 SGDLS, CDR2 YYNGEE. The V end lost 2 bases, the J end lost 4 bases, and 12 bases lay between the germline ends. This CDR3 spans 14 amino acids. Under the authors' procedure: Reference gene primers were amplified, and this amplification served to estimate nucleated cell counts. Here immunoSEQ multiplex PCR was the method, and the copy in TCRdb shows in-frame clones only, minus some. The D gene and trimming were derived from the DNA, and the V and J assignments and clone size from that table. There are approximately 310,000 clones in the sample; 85% occur only once, and 1.5% to 2% lies in the top ten.

The chain joins TRBV9 to TRBJ1-2; D is uncertain. The sequencing sample was made of PBMCs or T cells enriched from blood (not recorded which). The origin of this receptor is a woman in her twenties or thirties who had been exposed to COVID-19. CDR3 amino acids: CASSVNDSPYGYTF. The CDR3, as DNA: TGTGCCAGCAGCGTGAACGACTCCCCCTATGGCTACACCTTC.